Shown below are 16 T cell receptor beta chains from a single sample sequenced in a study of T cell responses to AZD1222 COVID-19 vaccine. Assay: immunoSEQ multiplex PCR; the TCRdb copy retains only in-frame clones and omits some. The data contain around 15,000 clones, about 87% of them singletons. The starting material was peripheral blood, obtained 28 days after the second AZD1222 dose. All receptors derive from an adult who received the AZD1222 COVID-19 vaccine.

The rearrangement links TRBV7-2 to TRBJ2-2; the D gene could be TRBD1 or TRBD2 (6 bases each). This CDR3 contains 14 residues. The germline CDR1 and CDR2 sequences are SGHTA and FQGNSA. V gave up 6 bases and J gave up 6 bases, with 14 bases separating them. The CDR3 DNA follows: TGTGCCAGCAGTATCGGCCGGGGGCCCGGGGAGCTGTTTTTT. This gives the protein CASSIGRGPGELFF.

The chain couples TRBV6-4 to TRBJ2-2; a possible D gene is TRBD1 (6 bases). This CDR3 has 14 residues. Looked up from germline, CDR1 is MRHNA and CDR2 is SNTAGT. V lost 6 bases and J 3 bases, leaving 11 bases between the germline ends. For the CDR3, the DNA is TGTGCCAGCAGCCTAAACAGGGACACCGGGGAGCTGTTTTTT. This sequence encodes CASSLNRDTGELFF.

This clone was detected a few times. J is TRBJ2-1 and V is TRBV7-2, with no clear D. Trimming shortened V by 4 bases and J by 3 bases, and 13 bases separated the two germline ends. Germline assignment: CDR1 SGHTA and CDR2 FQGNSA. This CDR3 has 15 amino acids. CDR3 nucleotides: TGTGCCAGCAGCTCGGGCGTAGGAGTCTACAATGAGCAGTTCTTC. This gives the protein CASSSGVGVYNEQFF.

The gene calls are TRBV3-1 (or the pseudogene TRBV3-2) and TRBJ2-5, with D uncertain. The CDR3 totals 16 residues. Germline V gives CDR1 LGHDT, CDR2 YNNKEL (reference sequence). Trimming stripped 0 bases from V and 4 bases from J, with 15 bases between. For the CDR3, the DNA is TGTGCCAGCAGCCAAGATCTGGCAGGCCTCCGAGAGACCCAGTACTTC. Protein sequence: CASSQDLAGLRETQYF.

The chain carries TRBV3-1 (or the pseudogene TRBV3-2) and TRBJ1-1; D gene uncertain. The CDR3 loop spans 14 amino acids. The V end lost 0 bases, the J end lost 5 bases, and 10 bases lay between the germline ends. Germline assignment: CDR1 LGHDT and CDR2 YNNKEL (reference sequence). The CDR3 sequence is CASSQEASGTEAFF. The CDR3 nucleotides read TGTGCCAGCAGCCAAGAGGCTAGTGGGACTGAAGCTTTCTTT.

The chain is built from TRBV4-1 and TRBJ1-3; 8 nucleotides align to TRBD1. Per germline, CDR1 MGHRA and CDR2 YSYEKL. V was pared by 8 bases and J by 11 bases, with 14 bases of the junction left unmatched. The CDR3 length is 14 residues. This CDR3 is CASEDLDRAGAIYF. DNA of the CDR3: TGCGCCAGCGAGGATTTGGACAGGGCAGGGGCCATATATTTT.

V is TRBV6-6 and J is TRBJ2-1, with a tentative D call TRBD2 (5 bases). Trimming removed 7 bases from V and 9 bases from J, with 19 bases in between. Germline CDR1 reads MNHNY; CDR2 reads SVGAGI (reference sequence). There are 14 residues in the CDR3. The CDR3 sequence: CASIPERFEGEQFF. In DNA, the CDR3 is TGTGCCAGCATCCCGGAGAGGTTTGAGGGTGAGCAGTTCTTC.

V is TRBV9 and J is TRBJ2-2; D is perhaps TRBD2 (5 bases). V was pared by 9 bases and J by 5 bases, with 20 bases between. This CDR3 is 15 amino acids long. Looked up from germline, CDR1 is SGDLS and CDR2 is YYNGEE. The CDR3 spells CATRSGSGVTGELFF. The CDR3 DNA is TGTGCCACCAGGTCGGGGTCCGGGGTAACCGGGGAGCTGTTTTTT.

As DNA, the CDR3 is TGTGCCAGCAGCCATCCAAGCGGGGGGGAATACAATGAGCAGTTCTTC. It is translated as CASSHPSGGEYNEQFF. This rearrangement joins TRBV4-2 to TRBJ2-1; 10 bases align to TRBD2. J lost 4 bases, V lost 3 bases, and 6 bases had no gene match. Germline CDR1 reads LGHNA; CDR2 reads YNFKEQ. The CDR3 loop spans 16 amino acids.

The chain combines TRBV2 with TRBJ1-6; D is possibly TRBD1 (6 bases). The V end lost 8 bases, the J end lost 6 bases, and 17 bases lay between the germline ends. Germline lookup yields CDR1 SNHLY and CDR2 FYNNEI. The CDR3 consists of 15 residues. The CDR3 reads CASLLGGPVNSPLHF. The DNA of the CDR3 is TGTGCCAGCCTCCTCGGGGGGCCGGTTAATTCACCCCTCCACTTT.

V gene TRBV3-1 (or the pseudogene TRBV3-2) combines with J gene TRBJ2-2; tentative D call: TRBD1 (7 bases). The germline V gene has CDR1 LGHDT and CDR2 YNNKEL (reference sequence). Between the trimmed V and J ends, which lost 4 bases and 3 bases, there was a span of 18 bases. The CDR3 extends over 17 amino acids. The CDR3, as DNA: TGTGCCAGCAGCCCGCGGGACAGTATAGTTTACACCGGGGAGCTGTTTTTT. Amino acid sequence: CASSPRDSIVYTGELFF.

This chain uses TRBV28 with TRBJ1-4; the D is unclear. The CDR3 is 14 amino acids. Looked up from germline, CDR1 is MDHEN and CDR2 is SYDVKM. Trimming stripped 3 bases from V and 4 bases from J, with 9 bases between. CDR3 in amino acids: CASSLGGVNEKLFF. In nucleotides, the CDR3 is TGTGCCAGCAGTTTGGGTGGGGTTAATGAAAAACTGTTTTTT.

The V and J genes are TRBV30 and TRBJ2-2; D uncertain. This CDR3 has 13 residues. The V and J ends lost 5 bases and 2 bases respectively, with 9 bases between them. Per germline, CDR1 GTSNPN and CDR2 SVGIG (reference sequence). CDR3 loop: CAWSRLNTGELFF. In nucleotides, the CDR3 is TGTGCCTGGTCCAGGCTCAACACCGGGGAGCTGTTTTTT.

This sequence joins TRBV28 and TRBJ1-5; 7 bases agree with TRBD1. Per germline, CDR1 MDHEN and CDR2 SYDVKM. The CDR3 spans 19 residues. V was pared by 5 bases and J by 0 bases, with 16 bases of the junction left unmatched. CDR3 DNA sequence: TGTGCCAGCAGTGCCCACAGGGGTATAGGCGCCTATAGCAATCAGCCCCAGCATTTT. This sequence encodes CASSAHRGIGAYSNQPQHF.

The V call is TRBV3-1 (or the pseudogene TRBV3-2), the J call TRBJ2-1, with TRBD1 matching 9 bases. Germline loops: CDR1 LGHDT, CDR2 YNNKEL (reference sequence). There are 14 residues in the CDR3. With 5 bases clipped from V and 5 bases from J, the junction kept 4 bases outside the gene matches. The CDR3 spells CASSYRGLNNEQFF. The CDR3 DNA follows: TGTGCCAGCAGCTACAGGGGGCTAAACAATGAGCAGTTCTTC.

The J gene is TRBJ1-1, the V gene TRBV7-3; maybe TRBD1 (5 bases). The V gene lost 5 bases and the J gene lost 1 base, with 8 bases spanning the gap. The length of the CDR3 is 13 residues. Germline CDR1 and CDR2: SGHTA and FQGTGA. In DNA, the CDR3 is TGTGCCAGCAGCGCCGACAGGAACACTGAAGCTTTCTTT. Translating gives CASSADRNTEAFF.